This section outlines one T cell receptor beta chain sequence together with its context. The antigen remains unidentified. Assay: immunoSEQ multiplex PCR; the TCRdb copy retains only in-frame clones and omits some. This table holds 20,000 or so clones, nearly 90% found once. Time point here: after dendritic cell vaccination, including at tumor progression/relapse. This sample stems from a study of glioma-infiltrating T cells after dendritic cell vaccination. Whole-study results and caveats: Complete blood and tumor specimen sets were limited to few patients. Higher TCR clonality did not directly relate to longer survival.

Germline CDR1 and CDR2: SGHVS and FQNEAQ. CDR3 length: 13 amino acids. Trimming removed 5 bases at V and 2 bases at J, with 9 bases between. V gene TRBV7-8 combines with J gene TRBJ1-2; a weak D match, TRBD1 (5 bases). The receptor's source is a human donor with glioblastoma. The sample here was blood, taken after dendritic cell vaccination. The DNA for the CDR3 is TGTGCCAGCAGCGCTGACAGAAACTATGGCTACACCTTC. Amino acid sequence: CASSADRNYGYTF.